The 18 T cell receptor beta chains below all came from one sample that was sequenced in a study of OX40 agonist ivuxolimab in advanced cancers. Clones were read by immunoSEQ multiplex PCR, and TCRdb kept only the in-frame ones, dropping some. The data show nearly 50,000 clones, roughly 90% seen once. The source was CD4+ or CD8+ T cells sorted from blood, collected in a trial of the OX40 agonist ivuxolimab. Receptors originate from an adult with an advanced solid tumor such as melanoma, head and neck, liver or kidney cancer.

V usage is TRBV7-2 and J usage is TRBJ2-7; D might be TRBD2 (7 bases). The CDR3 spans 15 residues. The V end lost 5 bases, the J end lost 2 bases, and 16 bases lay between the germline ends. CDR1 SGHTA and CDR2 FQGNSA come from the germline V gene. DNA for the CDR3: TGTGCCAGCAGCCCCCATCAGCGGGACACCTACGAGCAGTACTTC. Its translation is CASSPHQRDTYEQYF.

This chain's CDR3 is CASSLKGQGAIWDTQYF. The CDR3 DNA reads TGTGCCAGTAGTCTGAAAGGACAGGGAGCAATCTGGGATACGCAGTATTTT. The rearrangement uses TRBV19 and TRBJ2-3, with TRBD1 matching over 8 bases. This CDR3 spans 17 amino acids. J was trimmed by 6 bases and V by 5 bases; bases with no gene match: 16. In germline, CDR1 is LNHDA, CDR2 SQIVND (reference sequence).

The CDR3: CASSLAPNYGYTF. CDR3 nucleotides: TGTGCCAGCAGCTTAGCGCCCAACTATGGCTACACCTTC. V usage is TRBV7-2 and J usage is TRBJ1-2; D is uncertain. This CDR3 contains 13 residues. CDR1 and CDR2 from the germline V gene are SGHTA and FQGNSA. Trimming cost V 0 bases and J 2 bases, with 4 bases left between them.

This clone showed up just once. This rearrangement joins TRBV2 to TRBJ2-7; 7 bases match TRBD1. V shed 4 bases, J shed 0 bases, and the junction held 6 bases outside the gene matches. CDR1 is SNHLY and CDR2 is FYNNEI in the germline V gene. The CDR3 totals 15 residues. The CDR3 sequence is CASSVTAGGSYEQYF. CDR3 coding DNA: TGTGCCAGCAGTGTTACGGCAGGGGGCTCCTACGAGCAGTACTTC.

The chain has TRBV4-1 and TRBJ2-2; D is unclear. The CDR3 consists of 13 residues. Germline CDR1 reads MGHRA; CDR2 reads YSYEKL. V was shortened by 0 bases and J by 7 bases, with 6 bases between the two germline ends. CDR3 DNA: TGCGCCAGCAGCCAAGATTATGACGGGGAGCTGTTTTTT. Amino acid sequence: CASSQDYDGELFF.

The V and J genes are TRBV9 and TRBJ2-5; perhaps TRBD2 as D (7 bases). The CDR3 is made up of 16 amino acids. V was cut by 3 bases and J by 2 bases, with 17 bases left in between. In germline, CDR1 is SGDLS, CDR2 YYNGEE. DNA for the CDR3: TGTGCCAGCAGCGATCCCCAAAGCGGGACACAAGAGACCCAGTACTTC. Translating it yields CASSDPQSGTQETQYF.

The V and J genes are TRBV29-1 and TRBJ2-1; no reliable D call. From germline, CDR1 is SQVTM and CDR2 ANQGSEA. V lost 3 bases and J 1 base, leaving 13 bases between the germline ends. This CDR3 has 15 residues. The CDR3 loop is CSVDPDELSYNEQFF. The CDR3 bases are TGCAGCGTTGACCCGGACGAACTTTCCTACAATGAGCAGTTCTTC.

Details on this clone: This CDR3 is also generated by other DNA sequences in the sample. The V gene is TRBV7-9, the J gene TRBJ2-2; D remains unclear. The germline CDR1 and CDR2 sequences are SEHNR and FQNEAQ (reference sequence). This CDR3 is 13 amino acids long. Trimming stripped 1 base from V and 4 bases from J, with 4 bases between. The CDR3 spells CASSLGGTGELFF. The CDR3 DNA follows: TGTGCCAGCAGCTTAGGGGGCACCGGGGAGCTGTTTTTT.

The chain uses TRBV9 and TRBJ2-3; TRBD2 matches at 8 bases. Germline loops: CDR1 SGDLS, CDR2 YYNGEE. V lost 3 bases, J lost 3 bases, and 6 bases stayed unmatched. The CDR3 runs 15 residues. CDR3 sequence (DNA): TGTGCCAGCAGCGGGGGACTAGGGCTGACAGATACGCAGTATTTT. Translated, it gives CASSGGLGLTDTQYF.

This clone was seen just once. V gene TRBV6-5 combines with J gene TRBJ1-6; possible D gene TRBD1, 5 bases. This CDR3 is 13 amino acids long. Per germline, CDR1 MNHEY and CDR2 SVGAGI. Trimming removed 5 bases at V and 10 bases at J, with 12 bases between. The CDR3 here is CASSPGNRSPLHF. The DNA for the CDR3 is TGTGCCAGCAGTCCAGGGAATAGGTCACCCCTCCACTTT.

V usage is TRBV9 and J usage is TRBJ2-7; 11 positions match TRBD2. Germline assignment: CDR1 SGDLS and CDR2 YYNGEE. CDR3 length: 15 amino acids. V lost 3 bases and J lost 7; bases outside the gene matches: 9. The CDR3 DNA reads TGTGCCAGCAGCGCCTATAGCGGGGGGGCCTCTGAGCAGTACTTC. Translating gives CASSAYSGGASEQYF.

This clone has only one observation. The chain recombines TRBV6-5 with TRBJ2-7; D is ambiguous. There are 16 residues in the CDR3. V gave up 0 bases and J gave up 3 bases, with 15 bases separating them. Germline CDR1 is MNHEY and CDR2 is SVGAGI. The CDR3 DNA sequence: TGTGCCAGCAGTTACTCACCCCGAAAGTCGGGCTACGAGCAGTACTTC. Its protein is CASSYSPRKSGYEQYF.

The chain recombines TRBV11-2 with TRBJ2-7, with no clear D. Trimming shortened V by 3 bases and J by 2 bases, and 11 bases separated the two germline ends. The CDR3 extends over 14 amino acids. Germline V gene data show CDR1 as SGHAT and CDR2 as FQNNGV. The CDR3 region has the DNA TGTGCCAGCAGCTTGAATGGCGGTCCCTACGAGCAGTACTTC. Protein sequence: CASSLNGGPYEQYF.

The J gene is TRBJ2-7, the V gene TRBV5-1, with 9 nucleotides matching TRBD1. Trimming at V came to 4 bases and at J to 4 bases, leaving 9 bases not matched to a gene. The germline V gene has CDR1 SGHRS and CDR2 YFSETQ. The CDR3 runs 15 residues. CDR3 in amino acids: CASSHGQGTQYEQYF. The CDR3 DNA reads as TGCGCCAGCAGCCATGGACAGGGGACACAATACGAGCAGTACTTC.

This chain links TRBV7-3 with TRBJ2-7, with D possibly matching TRBD1 (6 bases). The CDR3 is made up of 13 amino acids. Looked up from germline, CDR1 is SGHTA and CDR2 is FQGTGA. The ends were cut back, 5 bases at V and 3 bases at J, with 11 bases in the middle. The CDR3 loop is CASSPPDSYEQYF. CDR3 nucleotide sequence: TGTGCCAGCAGCCCCCCGGACAGCTACGAGCAGTACTTC.

V gene TRBV29-1 combines with J gene TRBJ2-7, with 9 nucleotides matching TRBD1. The CDR3 sequence is 15 residues long. Germline values: CDR1 SQVTM, CDR2 ANQGSEA. The V gene end was trimmed by 4 bases and the J gene end by 2 bases; junction bases not matched to a gene: 9. This chain's CDR3 is CSVVGGDRDPYEQYF. CDR3 nucleotide sequence: TGCAGCGTTGTAGGTGGGGACAGGGACCCCTACGAGCAGTACTTC.

The gene calls are TRBV5-1 and TRBJ2-1, with 11 bases that match TRBD2. Germline CDR1 and CDR2: SGHRS and YFSETQ. The CDR3 is made up of 18 amino acids. The J segment lost 3 bases and the V segment lost 5 bases, leaving 13 bases of the junction unmatched. In DNA form, the CDR3 reads TGCGCCAGCAGATCCCTACTAGCGGGGGATGTGGGCTACAATGAGCAGTTCTTC. This codes for CASRSLLAGDVGYNEQFF.

CDR3 bases: TGTGCCAGCAGCTTAGTGGGCGGGGTCCACACCGGGGAGCTGTTTTTT. It codes for CASSLVGGVHTGELFF. V and J are TRBV7-9 and TRBJ2-2; possible D gene TRBD2, 6 bases. The CDR3 is 16 residues long. The germline V and J ends were trimmed by 1 base and 3 bases, with 12 bases remaining between them. Germline CDR1 SEHNR, CDR2 FQNEAQ (reference sequence).